This TCR beta chain was found in a study of cytomegalovirus exposure and HLA in healthy donors. About the research overall: Roughly 80 million unique TCRs from HLA-typed donors made up an early data release. General study results and limits: Presence/absence analyses assumed roughly uniform sequencing depth across donors. In an earlier analysis, in 587 donors, most V segments appeared productive either ~87% or ~30% of the time.

The PCR contained 60 Vbeta and 13 Jbeta primers. TCRdb's table, derived via immunoSEQ multiplex PCR, lists solely in-frame clones and lacks some. The table for this sample gives about 42,000 clones. Between the trimmed V and J ends, which lost 3 bases and 4 bases, there was a span of 18 bases. Germline V gene data show CDR1 as MNHEY and CDR2 as SVGAGI. This CDR3 is 16 amino acids long. Of note for this clone: Its antigen remains unidentified.

This sequence was found in a man between 25 and 39 years old in good health and CMV-seronegative. The V call is TRBV6-5, the J call TRBJ1-2, with D perhaps matching TRBD1 (5 bases). Input material: PBMCs. The CDR3 loop is CASSYVLEGTSYGYTF. Here the CDR3 DNA reads TGTGCCAGCAGTTATGTCCTCGAGGGGACTTCCTATGGCTACACCTTC.